The clone carrying this T cell receptor beta chain was seen repeatedly, ten times or more. Its specificity is not known. The template for each sample was 600 ng of genomic DNA, which had been extracted from bulk tumor tissue. Several biopsies per primary tumor were taken during surgery, spaced as far apart as possible. Patients with untreated, newly diagnosed non-small cell lung cancer underwent curative surgery. Multiplex PCR amplified the TCR beta CDR3 region. Its first round ran for around 10 cycles with 32 V and 13 J primers. TCRdb itself ran the multiplex PCR reads through MiXCR, one entry per CDR3 protein. The data contain around 23,000 distinct CDR3 sequences, less than 35% of them singletons. The CDR3 covers 17 residues. Germline values: CDR1 SNHLY, CDR2 FYNNEI. Trimming removed 9 bases from V and 0 bases from J, with 23 bases in between. This sample stems from a study of immune heterogeneity within non-small cell lung tumors. Study-wide context: A few squamous cell carcinomas, roughly 11 non-squamous carcinomas and 1 not otherwise specified made up the tumors. General study results and limits: Identical dominant CDR3 beta clonotypes showed recurrence across tumor sites within a patient, and site-unique high-frequency clones were also present.

Sample: lung tumor tissue. This receptor was obtained from a middle-aged man with non-small cell lung cancer. The chain is built from TRBV2 and TRBJ1-1; D may be TRBD1 (5 bases). CDR3 amino acids: CASERAGFTIMNTEAFF. The DNA of the CDR3 is TGTGCCAGTGAGCGCGCAGGGTTCACCATAATGAACACTGAAGCTTTCTTT.